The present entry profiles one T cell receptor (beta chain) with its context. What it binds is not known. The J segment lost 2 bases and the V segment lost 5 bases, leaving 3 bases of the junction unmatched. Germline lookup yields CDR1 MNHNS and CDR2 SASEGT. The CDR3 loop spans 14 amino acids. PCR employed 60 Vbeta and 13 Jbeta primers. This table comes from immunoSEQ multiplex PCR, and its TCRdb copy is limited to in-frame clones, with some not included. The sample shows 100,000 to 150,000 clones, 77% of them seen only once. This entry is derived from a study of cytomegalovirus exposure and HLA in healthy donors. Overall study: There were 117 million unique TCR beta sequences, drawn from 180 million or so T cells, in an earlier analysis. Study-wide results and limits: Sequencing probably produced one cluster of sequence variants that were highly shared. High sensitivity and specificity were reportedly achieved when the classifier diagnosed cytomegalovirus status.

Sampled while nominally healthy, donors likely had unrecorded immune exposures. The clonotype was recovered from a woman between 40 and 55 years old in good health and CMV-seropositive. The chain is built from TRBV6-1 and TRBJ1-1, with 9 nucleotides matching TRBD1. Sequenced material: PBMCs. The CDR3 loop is CASSRGQGNTEAFF. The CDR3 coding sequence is TGTGCCAGCAGTCGGGGACAGGGCAACACTGAAGCTTTCTTT.